Listed here are 21 T cell receptor beta chains from one sample, sequenced in a study of cytomegalovirus exposure and HLA in healthy donors. The PCR used 60 Vbeta and 13 Jbeta primers. TCRdb's copy holds only in-frame clones and misses some; the assay was immunoSEQ multiplex PCR. The profile shows 60,000 to 75,000 clones, approximately 78% of them singletons. Sequenced material: PBMCs. The source of these receptors is a man aged 18 to 29 in good health and CMV-seropositive.

This clone was found a few times. The CDR3 DNA sequence: TGCAGCGTCCTTGGAACCGGGACGGGGGTTTTTGGCTACACCTTC. It is translated as CSVLGTGTGVFGYTF. The rearrangement uses TRBV29-1 and TRBJ1-2; maybe TRBD1 (5 bases). The CDR3 consists of 15 residues. The V gene lost 6 bases and the J gene lost 7 bases, with 24 bases spanning the gap. The germline V gene has CDR1 SQVTM and CDR2 ANQGSEA.

V is TRBV30 and J is TRBJ2-1; TRBD2 aligns across 7 bases. The V gene's germline CDR1 is GTSNPN and CDR2 SVGIG (reference sequence). The CDR3 has 13 residues. V was pared by 2 bases and J by 12 bases, with 10 bases of the junction left unmatched. The CDR3 coding sequence is TGTGCCTGGAGTCTAGGGGCGGGAGTGGCGCAGTTCTTC. Amino acid sequence: CAWSLGAGVAQFF.

The chain has TRBV6-5 and TRBJ1-2; D remains ambiguous. This CDR3 has 12 amino acids. Looked up from germline, CDR1 is MNHEY and CDR2 is SVGAGI. Trimming took 5 bases from V and 2 from J, leaving 6 bases between them. CDR3: CASSPGNYGYTF. In DNA, the CDR3 is TGTGCCAGCAGTCCAGGAAACTATGGCTACACCTTC.

CDR3 in DNA: TGTGCCAGTAGTACCCAGACAGTCTACGAGCAGTACTTC. Protein: CASSTQTVYEQYF. The chain links TRBV19 to TRBJ2-7; maybe TRBD1 (5 bases). The CDR3 contains 13 residues. CDR1 and CDR2 from the germline V gene are LNHDA and SQIVND (reference sequence). Trimming shortened V by 4 bases and J by 3 bases, and 10 bases separated the two germline ends.

The chain couples TRBV29-1 to TRBJ2-1; D may be TRBD2 (5 bases). Germline V gene data show CDR1 as SQVTM and CDR2 as ANQGSEA. This CDR3 comprises 14 residues. V was pared by 1 base and J by 5 bases, with 12 bases between. The CDR3 is CSVEGAGGHNEQFF. The CDR3 coding sequence is TGCAGCGTTGAAGGCGCGGGTGGACACAATGAGCAGTTCTTC.

A few counts support this clone. The rearrangement uses TRBV6-1 and TRBJ1-5, with 7 positions matching TRBD1. The V segment lost 2 bases and the J segment 5 bases; nucleotides outside the gene matches: 6. The CDR3 loop spans 15 amino acids. CDR1 is MNHNS and CDR2 is SASEGT in the germline V gene. CDR3 residues: CASSERGGGDQPQHF. CDR3 DNA: TGTGCCAGCAGTGAAAGAGGAGGGGGCGATCAGCCCCAGCATTTT.

The rearrangement uses TRBV5-1 and TRBJ2-5, with 7 positions matching TRBD1. The trim removed 3 bases at V and 3 bases at J, leaving 2 bases unmatched. Germline V lookup: CDR1 SGHRS, CDR2 YFSETQ. CDR3 length: 13 residues. This CDR3 reads CASSSDRKETQYF. CDR3 DNA sequence: TGCGCCAGCAGCTCGGACAGGAAAGAGACCCAGTACTTC. The complete variable domain, with remaining parts taken from reference TRBV5-1 and TRBJ2-5, reads KAGVTQTPRYLIKTRGQQVTLSCSPISGHRSVSWYQQTPGQGLQFLFEYFSETQRNKGNFPGRFSGRQFSNSRSEMNVSTLELGDSALYLCASSSDRKETQYFGPGTRLLVL.

J is TRBJ2-5 and V is TRBV5-4; 7 nucleotides align to TRBD2. The germline CDR1 and CDR2 sequences are SGHNT and YYREEE (reference sequence). This CDR3 spans 14 amino acids. Germline trimming cut 3 bases from V and 2 bases from J; bases unmatched to any gene: 4. The CDR3 sequence is CASSWPSGQETQYF. Here the CDR3 DNA reads TGTGCCAGCAGCTGGCCTAGCGGACAAGAGACCCAGTACTTC.

This chain connects TRBV6-1 to TRBJ1-1; no clear D gene. Germline CDR1 is MNHNS and CDR2 is SASEGT. The CDR3 totals 13 residues. V dropped 5 bases and J dropped 1 base, with 8 bases sitting between them. CDR3 DNA sequence: TGTGCCAGCAGTAAATCACAGAACACTGAAGCTTTCTTT. It specifies CASSKSQNTEAFF.

This sequence joins TRBV29-1 and TRBJ2-3; 8 bases are a match to TRBD1. The CDR3 has 13 residues. The germline V gene has CDR1 SQVTM and CDR2 ANQGSEA. V was clipped by 7 bases and J by 2 bases; unmatched bases: 5. As DNA, the CDR3 is TGCAGCGGACGTCAGGGGGCCACAGATACGCAGTATTTT. As protein: CSGRQGATDTQYF.

V usage is TRBV6-4 and J usage is TRBJ1-1; D is perhaps TRBD1 (5 bases). Trimming pared 0 bases from V and 11 bases from J, leaving 16 bases between. The germline gives CDR1 MRHNA, CDR2 SNTAGT. The CDR3 contains 14 residues. CDR3 protein: CASSDSGGIGVAFF. The DNA for the CDR3 is TGTGCCAGCAGTGACTCGGGAGGAATAGGGGTCGCTTTCTTT.

The J gene is TRBJ2-1, the V gene TRBV30; 11 nucleotides agree with TRBD2. In germline, CDR1 is GTSNPN, CDR2 SVGIG (reference sequence). The CDR3 is 15 residues long. Unmatched junction bases numbered 8, after V lost 3 bases and J lost 7 bases. The CDR3 DNA sequence: TGTGCCTGGAGCAGAGGACTAGCGGGTACGAATGAGCAGTTCTTC. Encoded protein: CAWSRGLAGTNEQFF.

This clone was seen only a few times. The rearrangement joins TRBV2 to TRBJ2-7; 10 bases are a match to TRBD2. Germline V gives CDR1 SNHLY, CDR2 FYNNEI. V shed 5 bases, J shed 0 bases, and the junction held 4 bases outside the gene matches. The CDR3 loop spans 15 amino acids. CDR3 amino acids: CASSNSGRSSYEQYF. CDR3 sequence (DNA): TGTGCCAGCAGTAATAGCGGGAGGTCCTCCTACGAGCAGTACTTC.

V is TRBV19 and J is TRBJ1-4; D may be TRBD1 (5 bases). CDR1 LNHDA and CDR2 SQIVND come from the germline V gene (reference sequence). V was shortened by 0 bases and J by 8 bases, with 10 bases between the two germline ends. This CDR3 is built from 14 residues. CDR3 DNA: TGTGCCAGTAGTATAGACAGGGCTTCGGAAAAACTGTTTTTT. Its protein is CASSIDRASEKLFF.

V and J are TRBV6-5 and TRBJ2-7; 7 bases match TRBD2. Trimming at V came to 1 base and at J to 6 bases, leaving 3 bases not matched to a gene. The germline gives CDR1 MNHEY, CDR2 SVGAGI. The length of the CDR3 is 13 residues. Here the CDR3 reads CASSYYSGSEQYF. The CDR3 nucleotides read TGTGCCAGCAGTTACTATAGCGGGTCCGAGCAGTACTTC.

The chain combines TRBV6-5 with TRBJ2-1, with TRBD2 matching 12 bases. This CDR3 has 14 amino acids. Germline-derived CDR1 and CDR2 are MNHEY and SVGAGI. After removal of 6 bases from V and 8 bases from J, the junction contained 5 bases not matched to a gene. CDR3: CASRTSGSSHEQFF. As DNA, the CDR3 is TGTGCCAGCAGGACTAGCGGGAGTTCGCATGAGCAGTTCTTC.

The V call is TRBV2, the J call TRBJ1-2, with 7 bases aligning to TRBD1. With V trimmed by 7 bases and J by 2 bases, 4 bases remained unmatched. Germline-derived CDR1 and CDR2 are SNHLY and FYNNEI. There are 13 residues in the CDR3. In DNA form, the CDR3 reads TGTGCCAGCAACGAGGGACAGAACTATGGCTACACCTTC. Translating it yields CASNEGQNYGYTF.

The chain couples TRBV29-1 to TRBJ2-7; D ambiguous. The CDR3 extends over 11 amino acids. CDR1 is SQVTM, CDR2 ANQGSEA, per germline. The V end was cut by 0 bases, the J end by 3 bases, with 3 bases between. In nucleotides, the CDR3 is TGCAGCGTTGAAGACCTCTACGAGCAGTACTTC. It is translated as CSVEDLYEQYF.

This clone was recorded once. The chain couples TRBV7-2 to TRBJ2-1; 7 nucleotides align to TRBD2. CDR3 size: 15 residues. The trim removed 3 bases at V and 10 bases at J, leaving 12 bases unmatched. Germline-derived CDR1 and CDR2 are SGHTA and FQGNSA. DNA of the CDR3: TGTGCCAGCAGCTTCAGCGGGACTACCTCGGGGGAGCAGTTCTTC. It specifies CASSFSGTTSGEQFF.

The chain joins TRBV18 to TRBJ2-1; 11 bases line up with TRBD2. Germline-derived CDR1 and CDR2 are KGHSH and LQKENI. With V trimmed by 5 bases and J by 4 bases, 4 bases remained unmatched. The length of the CDR3 is 15 residues. CDR3 sequence: CASSWGLAEYNEQFF. The DNA for the CDR3 is TGTGCCAGCTCATGGGGACTAGCGGAATACAATGAGCAGTTCTTC. Supplemented by reference TRBV18 and TRBJ2-1, the full variable domain reads NAGVMQNPRHLVRRRGQEARLRCSPMKGHSHVYWYRQLPEEGLKFMVYLQKENIIDESGMPKERFSAEFPKEGPSILRIQQVVRGDSAAYFCASSWGLAEYNEQFFGPGTRLTVL.

The chain combines TRBV11-2 with TRBJ2-7; maybe TRBD1 (7 bases). V lost 5 bases to trimming and J lost 2 bases, with 19 bases between them. This CDR3 contains 16 residues. The germline V gene has CDR1 SGHAT and CDR2 FQNNGV. For the CDR3, the DNA is TGTGCCAGCAGCCGACTAGGACAGGACTTGGCCTACGAGCAGTACTTC. The encoded protein is CASSRLGQDLAYEQYF.